Presented here are 12 T cell receptor beta chains from one specimen sequenced in a study of control samples from healthy donors and cancer patients. Sequencing used immunoSEQ multiplex PCR; TCRdb keeps in-frame clones, though not all of them. The sample shows about 89,000 clones, about 83% of them seen only once. The sample comprised blood. The source is a woman between 40 and 55 years old in good health.

This clone was counted between two and nine times. J is TRBJ1-5 and V is TRBV7-9; D gene ambiguous. Germline V gene sequence: CDR1 SEHNR, CDR2 FQNEAQ (reference sequence). Trimming removed 1 base from V and 2 bases from J, with 15 bases in between. This CDR3 comprises 17 residues. The CDR3 nucleotides are TGTGCCAGCAGCTTAGATGAATGGACGGGAGGCAATCAGCCCCAGCATTTT. It codes for CASSLDEWTGGNQPQHF.

This chain uses TRBV11-3 with TRBJ1-2; 10 bases agree with TRBD1. The CDR3 extends over 16 amino acids. After removal of 5 bases from V and 8 bases from J, the junction contained 14 bases not matched to a gene. CDR1 is SGHNT, CDR2 YENEEA, per germline. The CDR3 loop is CASSGRGTGALRGYTF. The DNA of the CDR3 is TGTGCCAGCAGCGGAAGGGGGACAGGGGCCCTTAGGGGCTACACCTTC.

J is TRBJ2-3 and V is TRBV5-1; D may correspond to TRBD1 or TRBD2 (6 bases each). Germline CDR1 reads SGHRS; CDR2 reads YFSETQ. Trimming pared 0 bases from V and 6 bases from J, leaving 11 bases between. The CDR3 is 14 amino acids. The CDR3 region is CASSLEGGSDTQYF. The CDR3, as DNA: TGCGCCAGCAGCTTGGAGGGGGGATCCGATACGCAGTATTTT. Full variable domain (outside the CDR3, taken from reference TRBV5-1 and TRBJ2-3): KAGVTQTPRYLIKTRGQQVTLSCSPISGHRSVSWYQQTPGQGLQFLFEYFSETQRNKGNFPGRFSGRQFSNSRSEMNVSTLELGDSALYLCASSLEGGSDTQYFGPGTRLTVL.

This chain joins TRBV7-9 and TRBJ1-1; D remains ambiguous. Trimming left V 3 bases short and J 0 bases short, with 5 bases between. Germline V gene data show CDR1 as SEHNR and CDR2 as FQNEAQ (reference sequence). This CDR3 contains 13 residues. The CDR3 coding sequence is TGTGCCAGCAGCTTCGACATGAACACTGAAGCTTTCTTT. This sequence encodes CASSFDMNTEAFF.

For the CDR3, the DNA is TGCGCCAGCAGCGCGAAGACAGGCGCCTACGAGCAGTACTTC. It encodes CASSAKTGAYEQYF. This chain connects TRBV5-1 to TRBJ2-7; tentative D call: TRBD1 (6 bases). Germline V gives CDR1 SGHRS, CDR2 YFSETQ. This CDR3 contains 14 residues. V lost 4 bases and J 2 bases, leaving 13 bases between the germline ends.

V is TRBV20-1 and J is TRBJ1-4; D gene ambiguous. V lost 0 bases and J 7 bases, leaving 3 bases between the germline ends. CDR3 length equals 11 residues. Germline CDR1 reads DFQATT; CDR2 reads SNEGSKA (reference sequence). CDR3 nucleotides: TGCAGTGCTAGAGAAATTGAAAAACTGTTTTTT. The encoded protein is CSAREIEKLFF.

The V and J genes are TRBV29-1 and TRBJ2-3; perhaps TRBD1 as D (5 bases). Deletions cut 4 bases from V and 3 bases from J, with 11 bases between. CDR3 length equals 13 residues. Germline lookup yields CDR1 SQVTM and CDR2 ANQGSEA. This CDR3 reads CSVVGPGTDTQYF. The CDR3 nucleotides read TGCAGCGTTGTCGGTCCAGGGACAGATACGCAGTATTTT.

V gene TRBV6-6 combines with J gene TRBJ2-7, with D perhaps matching TRBD2 (6 bases). From germline, CDR1 is MNHNY and CDR2 SVGAGI (reference sequence). V was clipped by 6 bases and J by 2 bases, with 11 bases between them. The CDR3 has 13 amino acids. In DNA, the CDR3 is TGTGCCAGCAGGCGGGACCCCACCTACGAGCAGTACTTC. Translating gives CASRRDPTYEQYF.

The rearrangement joins TRBV24-1 to TRBJ2-2; D perhaps matches TRBD2 (7 bases). V shed 8 bases and J shed 4 bases, with 16 bases lying between them. This CDR3 has 15 amino acids. Germline loops: CDR1 KGHDR, CDR2 SFDVKD. The CDR3 is CATTRPGGPTGELFF. The CDR3 bases are TGTGCCACCACCCGGCCGGGGGGCCCCACCGGGGAGCTGTTTTTT.

This clone was detected only once. The V call is TRBV12-5, the J call TRBJ2-3; no clear D. Germline V gives CDR1 LGHNT, CDR2 FRNRAP. The length of the CDR3 is 13 residues. V was cut by 2 bases and J by 2 bases, with 5 bases left in between. The CDR3 region is CASGLPNTDTQYF. Here the CDR3 DNA reads TGTGCTAGTGGTTTGCCAAACACAGATACGCAGTATTTT.

J is TRBJ2-1 and V is TRBV2; D remains unclear. V lost 6 bases to trimming and J lost 4 bases, with 10 bases between them. The CDR3 is 13 amino acids. The germline V gene has CDR1 SNHLY and CDR2 FYNNEI. This CDR3 is CASRLSGYNEQFF. CDR3 DNA sequence: TGTGCCAGCAGGCTATCCGGGTACAATGAGCAGTTCTTC.

V gene TRBV9 combines with J gene TRBJ2-1, with a weak D call TRBD2 (6 bases). V shed 0 bases and J shed 9 bases, with 19 bases lying between them. The CDR3 is made up of 16 amino acids. Germline CDR1 SGDLS, CDR2 YYNGEE. CDR3 coding DNA: TGTGCCAGCAGCGTAGAGGACTACGGGTCTCTCGGTGAGCAGTTCTTC. This gives the protein CASSVEDYGSLGEQFF.